The T cell receptor (beta chain) described here comes from a study of cytomegalovirus exposure and HLA in healthy donors. Germline-derived CDR1 and CDR2 are MNHEY and SVGAGI. Between the trimmed V and J ends, which lost 0 bases and 0 bases, there was a span of 7 bases. This CDR3 is 15 amino acids long. As to this clone: Its antigen is unknown.

Study-level points and caveats: Accurate prediction of most subjects' HLA-A and HLA-B alleles from TCR beta sequences was reported.

PCR employed 60 Vbeta and 13 Jbeta primers. Using immunoSEQ multiplex PCR, the repertoire was profiled, and TCRdb retains in-frame clones only, with some absent. The data show 110,000 to 150,000 clones, more than 8% seen once. Specimen: PBMCs. This chain connects TRBV6-5 to TRBJ2-3, with no clear D. The source is a man aged 50 or older in good health and CMV-seronegative. The CDR3, as DNA: TGTGCCAGCAGTTACTCATACTCTAGCACAGATACGCAGTATTTT. As protein: CASSYSYSSTDTQYF.